These 16 T cell receptor beta chains originate from one sample sequenced in a study of blood T cell repertoires in COVID-19. The method was immunoSEQ multiplex PCR; TCRdb's version includes in-frame clones alone and lacks a portion of them. The profile shows 200,000 to 250,000 clones, about nine tenths of them singletons. Sequencing input: peripheral blood. Receptor source: a woman between 55 and 75 years old with acute or convalescent COVID-19.

The V and J genes are TRBV12-5 and TRBJ2-1, with D possibly being TRBD2 (5 bases). Germline V lookup: CDR1 LGHNT, CDR2 FRNRAP. This CDR3 is 14 amino acids long. V lost 1 base and J lost 5, with 9 bases in between. CDR3 nucleotide sequence: TGTGCTAGTGGTTTGGGGCCTAGCAACAATGAGCAGTTCTTC. Protein: CASGLGPSNNEQFF. The whole variable domain, filled in from reference TRBV12-5 and TRBJ2-1, reads DARVTQTPRHKVTEMGQEVTMRCQPILGHNTVFWYRQTMMQGLELLAYFRNRAPLDDSGMPKDRFSAEMPDATLATLKIQPSEPRDSAVYFCASGLGPSNNEQFFGPGTRLTVL.

The chain is built from TRBV28 and TRBJ1-2; possibly TRBD1 for D (6 bases). In germline, CDR1 is MDHEN, CDR2 SYDVKM. This CDR3 is built from 14 residues. V lost 6 bases and J lost 0, with 11 bases in between. The CDR3 DNA reads TGTGCCAGCAGGGACAGTACGACTAACTATGGCTACACCTTC. Amino acid sequence: CASRDSTTNYGYTF.

V and J are TRBV4-1 and TRBJ2-7; 8 bases align to TRBD1. J was trimmed by 3 bases and V by 0 bases; bases with no gene match: 7. The V gene's germline CDR1 is MGHRA and CDR2 YSYEKL. The length of the CDR3 is 16 residues. The CDR3 sequence: CASSQEFNRGDYEQYF. CDR3 in DNA: TGCGCCAGCAGCCAAGAATTTAACAGGGGGGACTACGAGCAGTACTTC.

This chain uses TRBV7-3 with TRBJ2-1; 9 bases fit TRBD1. The CDR3 runs to 17 residues. CDR1 is SGHTA and CDR2 is FQGTGA in the germline V gene. V trimming: 4 bases; J trimming: 0 bases; junction bases outside the gene matches: 7. The CDR3 DNA sequence: TGTGCCAGCAGCTGGAGACAGGGGGGGAGCTCCTACAATGAGCAGTTCTTC. Translation gives CASSWRQGGSSYNEQFF.

The J gene is TRBJ1-1, the V gene TRBV2; unclear D gene. The V gene's germline CDR1 is SNHLY and CDR2 FYNNEI. Trimming removed 0 bases from V and 1 base from J, with 9 bases in between. The CDR3 contains 15 residues. The CDR3 loop is CASSEARGWNTEAFF. The CDR3 DNA follows: TGTGCCAGCAGTGAAGCGCGAGGGTGGAACACTGAAGCTTTCTTT.

The chain combines TRBV5-1 with TRBJ1-2; D is unresolved. Trimming took 0 bases from V and 2 from J, leaving 8 bases between them. The CDR3 extends over 14 amino acids. Germline values: CDR1 SGHRS, CDR2 YFSETQ. Written as DNA, the CDR3 is TGCGCCAGCAGCTTGGAGGCCGGGAACTATGGCTACACCTTC. Its translation: CASSLEAGNYGYTF.

The V and J genes are TRBV6-1 and TRBJ1-5, with TRBD1 as a possible D gene (5 bases). Germline V gene sequence: CDR1 MNHNS, CDR2 SASEGT. This CDR3 has 16 residues. The V and J ends lost 1 base and 7 bases respectively, with 17 bases between them. The CDR3: CASSEGGFAGRQPQHF. In DNA form, the CDR3 reads TGTGCCAGCAGTGAAGGCGGGTTTGCAGGGAGGCAGCCCCAGCATTTT.

The V and J genes are TRBV6-6 and TRBJ2-1, with D possibly TRBD2 on 6 matching bases. CDR1 is MNHNY, CDR2 SVGAGI, per germline (reference sequence). CDR3 length: 13 residues. Trimming shortened V by 6 bases and J by 5 bases, and 11 bases separated the two germline ends. This CDR3 is CASRLGGDNEQFF. Written as DNA, the CDR3 is TGTGCCAGCAGGCTCGGGGGTGACAATGAGCAGTTCTTC.

The chain combines TRBV5-4 with TRBJ1-2; TRBD1 is a possible D gene (5 bases). Per germline, CDR1 SGHNT and CDR2 YYREEE (reference sequence). The length of the CDR3 is 12 residues. Trimming left V 10 bases short and J 0 bases short, with 10 bases between. The CDR3 loop is CAGGGANYGYTF. In DNA, the CDR3 is TGTGCCGGTGGAGGGGCTAACTATGGCTACACCTTC.

Regarding this clone: The junction does not match germline at one end; this may be a read error. The rearrangement joins TRBV13 to TRBJ2-1, with 9 positions matching TRBD2. The CDR3 is made up of 16 amino acids. Germline lookup yields CDR1 PRHDT and CDR2 FYEKMQ (reference sequence). The CDR3 spells CASSAYPGTSYDEQFF. DNA for the CDR3: TGTGCCAGCAGCGCCTATCCCGGGACTAGCTACGATGAGCAGTTCTTC. Full variable domain (missing parts from reference TRBV13 and TRBJ2-1): AAGVIQSPRHLIKEKRETATLKCYPIPRHDTVYWYQQGPGQDPQFLISFYEKMQSDKGSIPDRFSAQQFSDYHSELNMSSLELGDSALYFCASSAYPGTSYDEQFFGPGTRLTVL.

As regards this clone: The sample contains more than one DNA sequence encoding this CDR3. This chain joins TRBV7-9 and TRBJ1-2; no definite D call. Trimming removed 3 bases from V and 1 base from J, with 6 bases in between. CDR1 SEHNR and CDR2 FQNEAQ come from the germline V gene (reference sequence). The CDR3 has 13 amino acids. CDR3 nucleotide sequence: TGTGCCAGCAGCTTGCGGGGTAACTATGGCTACACCTTC. This codes for CASSLRGNYGYTF. Full variable domain (remainder filled in from reference TRBV7-9 and TRBJ1-2): DTGVSQNPRHKITKRGQNVTFRCDPISEHNRLYWYRQTLGQGPEFLTYFQNEAQLEKSRLLSDRFSAERPKGSFSTLEIQRTEQGDSAMYLCASSLRGNYGYTFGSGTRLTVV.

The chain couples TRBV15 to TRBJ1-1; D gene uncertain. This CDR3 has 14 amino acids. Germline assignment: CDR1 LNHNV and CDR2 YYDKDF (reference sequence). Between the trimmed V and J ends, which lost 0 bases and 2 bases, there was a span of 7 bases. The CDR3 protein is CATSRDRYNTEAFF. CDR3 bases: TGTGCCACCAGCAGAGACAGGTATAACACTGAAGCTTTCTTT.

The V gene is TRBV7-2, the J gene TRBJ2-2; 8 nucleotides align to TRBD2. The CDR3 extends over 16 amino acids. Per germline, CDR1 SGHTA and CDR2 FQGNSA. Trimming at V came to 8 bases and at J to 0 bases, leaving 8 bases not matched to a gene. CDR3 amino acids: CASPRASGSNTGELFF. In DNA, the CDR3 is TGTGCCAGCCCCCGGGCTAGCGGGTCGAACACCGGGGAGCTGTTTTTT.

The V and J genes are TRBV10-3 and TRBJ1-1; D is possibly TRBD1 (5 bases). Germline V gene lookup returns CDR1 ENHRY and CDR2 SYGVKD. V was shortened by 2 bases and J by 3 bases, with 13 bases between the two germline ends. This CDR3 spans 15 amino acids. The CDR3 is CAISERGAGYTEAFF. In DNA form, the CDR3 reads TGTGCCATCAGTGAGAGGGGCGCAGGCTACACTGAAGCTTTCTTT.

V and J are TRBV5-1 and TRBJ2-1; tentative D call: TRBD2 (5 bases). The V end was cut by 1 base, the J end by 0 bases, with 8 bases between. The CDR3 is 15 residues long. Germline V gives CDR1 SGHRS, CDR2 YFSETQ. CDR3 sequence reads: CASSLRGYSYNEQFF. For the CDR3, the DNA is TGCGCCAGCAGCTTGCGGGGTTACTCCTACAATGAGCAGTTCTTC.

The genes are TRBV19 and TRBJ1-1, with D tentatively TRBD1 (6 bases). This CDR3 region has 13 residues. The V gene's germline CDR1 is LNHDA and CDR2 SQIVND (reference sequence). The V gene lost 3 bases and the J gene lost 4 bases, with 9 bases spanning the gap. The CDR3 DNA sequence: TGTGCCAGTAGTATTCAACAGGGCACTGAAGCTTTCTTT. Protein sequence: CASSIQQGTEAFF.